This TCR beta chain was observed in a study of blood T cells in healthy people across ages. Study-level points and caveats: Whereas aged donors had fewer naive CD4+ cells, long-lived donors had more of them and higher diversity.

This clonotype was counted a few times. Its antigen is not known. Germline V lookup: CDR1 SGHRS, CDR2 YFSETQ. This CDR3 comprises 16 residues. With 1 base clipped from V and 2 bases from J, the junction kept 8 bases outside the gene matches. Sample-barcoded 5' priming and a J-beta primer mix drove a second PCR of roughly 7 to 11 cycles. TCRdb redid the calling of the 5' RACE reads with MiXCR, one entry per CDR3 protein. Of under 2 million distinct CDR3 sequences listed, approximately 32% are singletons. The sequencing sample was made of blood. The receptor was isolated from a woman aged 25-40 years in good health. This chain links TRBV5-1 with TRBJ2-5; 7 bases map to TRBD1. DNA of the CDR3: TGCGCCAGCAGCTTGTACGAAGCCAGGGGGCAAGAGACCCAGTACTTC. It is translated as CASSLYEARGQETQYF.